What follows describes a single T cell receptor beta chain. In the study's own analysis: Estimation of nucleated cell counts was performed using reference gene primer amplification. Only in-frame clones appear in the TCRdb table, and some are missing; sequencing was by immunoSEQ multiplex PCR. V and J calls and clone size are as listed in that table; D and trimming were resolved from the DNA. The data contain tens of thousands of clones, about nine tenths of them seen just once; the ten biggest clones take up 6.7%. The data are from a study of blood T cell repertoires in COVID-19. Study information: Donors in the United States, Italy and Spain gave samples during acute or convalescent COVID-19. The analysed material was cDNA or gDNA that came from T cells, B-cell-depleted T cells, or PBMCs.

CDR3 length: 14 amino acids. Germline CDR1 is SGHTA and CDR2 is FQGNSA. Between the trimmed V and J ends, which lost 4 bases and 8 bases, there was a span of 14 bases. This receptor was taken from a woman older than 75 with active COVID-19. Sequencing was performed on peripheral blood. The chain employs TRBV7-2 and TRBJ1-4, with D hard to call. CDR3 coding DNA: TGTGCCAGCAGCTCCACCGGGAGGAGGGAAAAACTGTTTTTT. This sequence encodes CASSSTGRREKLFF. Looking up the rest from reference TRBV7-2 and TRBJ1-4 gives the full variable domain: GAGVSQSPSNKVTEKGKDVELRCDPISGHTALYWYRQSLGQGLEFLIYFQGNSAPDKSGLPSDRFSAERTGGSVSTLTIQRTQQEDSAVYLCASSSTGRREKLFFGSGTQLSVL.